This T cell receptor beta chain was captured by sequencing in a study of blood T cell repertoires in COVID-19. For the study at large: COVID-19 samples from acute and convalescent phases originated in the United States, Italy and Spain.

The CDR3 length is 14 residues. The germline CDR1 and CDR2 sequences are KGHDR and SFDVKD. Trimming took off 3 bases at V and 2 bases at J, with 9 bases between the two ends. The authors' processing: Reference gene primer amplification gave nucleated cell count estimates. Some clones are missing from TCRdb's copy, which holds only in-frame ones; the method was immunoSEQ multiplex PCR. The V and J calls and the clone size are those of that table, but D and trimming were determined from the DNA. Found here are around 150,000 clones, around 84% of them singletons; the top ten hold around 8.1%. The sequence was obtained from an older woman with COVID-19, enrolled during active disease. The sample was peripheral blood. This chain links TRBV24-1 with TRBJ1-1; D uncertain. The CDR3 coding sequence is TGTGCCACCAGTGATGGGCCACGTAACACTGAAGCTTTCTTT. Its translation is CATSDGPRNTEAFF.